This TCR beta chain was profiled in a study of shared clonotypes between healthy human individuals. As to this clone: The target antigen is unknown.

The study ran the assay at deep level. The sorted-subset replicate PCRs were given about 200 ng DNA, which is 30,000 to 35,000 T cell genomes. The repertoire was sequenced with immunoSEQ multiplex PCR; TCRdb's copy has only in-frame clones and lacks some. The table has about 770,000 clones, 55% to 80% seen once. CDR1 SNHLY and CDR2 FYNNEI come from the germline V gene. The length of the CDR3 is 14 residues. Trimming removed 5 bases from V and 5 bases from J, with 12 bases in between. Study results and limitations: For sorted subsets, rarefaction showed incomplete sequencing despite large depth.

Sequencing was done on a sample of memory CD4+ T cells sorted from blood. Noted subset: CD45RA-negative fraction. The receptor comes from a woman aged 25-40 years in good health. The V and J genes are TRBV2 and TRBJ1-4; D is perhaps TRBD1 (5 bases). In DNA, the CDR3 is TGTGCCAGCAGTCGGGACCCCGGGAATGAAAAACTGTTTTTT. It codes for CASSRDPGNEKLFF.